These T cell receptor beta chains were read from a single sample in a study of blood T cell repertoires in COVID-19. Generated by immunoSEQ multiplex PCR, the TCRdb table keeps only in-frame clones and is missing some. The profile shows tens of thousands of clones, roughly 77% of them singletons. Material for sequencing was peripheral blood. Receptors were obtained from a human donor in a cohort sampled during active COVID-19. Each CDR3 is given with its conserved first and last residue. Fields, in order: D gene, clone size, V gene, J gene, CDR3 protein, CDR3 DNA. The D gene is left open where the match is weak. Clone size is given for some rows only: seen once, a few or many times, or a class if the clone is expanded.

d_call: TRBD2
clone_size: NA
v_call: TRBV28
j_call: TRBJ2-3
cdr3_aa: CASSSSGMGDTQYF
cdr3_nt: TGTGCCAGCAGTTCTAGCGGGATGGGAGATACGCAGTATTTT

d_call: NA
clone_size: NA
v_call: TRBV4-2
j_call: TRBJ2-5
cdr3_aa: CASSQVPQETQYF
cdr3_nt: TGTGCCAGCAGCCAAGTTCCTCAAGAGACCCAGTACTTC

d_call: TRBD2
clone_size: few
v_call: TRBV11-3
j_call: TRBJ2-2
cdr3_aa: CASSLSSGTSGRAGELFF
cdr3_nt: TGTGCCAGCAGCTTATCCTCGGGAACTAGCGGGAGGGCCGGGGAGCTGTTTTTT

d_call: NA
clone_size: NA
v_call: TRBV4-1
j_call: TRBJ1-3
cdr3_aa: CASSQVKGAGNTIYF
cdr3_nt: TGCGCCAGCAGCCAAGTGAAAGGGGCTGGAAACACCATATATTTT

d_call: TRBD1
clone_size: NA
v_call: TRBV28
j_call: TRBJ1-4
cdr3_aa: CASSPRTGVTAREKLFF
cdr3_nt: TGTGCCAGCAGTCCCAGGACAGGGGTGACGGCAAGGGAAAAACTGTTTTTT

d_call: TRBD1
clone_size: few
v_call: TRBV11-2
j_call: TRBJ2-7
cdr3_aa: CASSSLKSQGAHEQYF
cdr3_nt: TGTGCCAGCAGCTCCCTAAAATCACAGGGGGCCCACGAGCAGTACTTC

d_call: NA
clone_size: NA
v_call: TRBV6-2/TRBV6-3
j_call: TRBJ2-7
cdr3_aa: CASSYSSGPPSEQYF
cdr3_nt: TGTGCCAGCAGTTACTCTAGCGGACCCCCCTCCGAGCAGTACTTC

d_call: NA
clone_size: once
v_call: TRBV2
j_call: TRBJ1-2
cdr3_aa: CASTPLREYGYTF
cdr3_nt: TGTGCCAGCACCCCGCTAAGGGAGTATGGCTACACCTTC

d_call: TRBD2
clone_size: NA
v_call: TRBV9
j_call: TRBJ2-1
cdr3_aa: CASTPGLQTPNEQFF
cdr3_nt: TGTGCCAGTACCCCGGGACTACAAACCCCCAATGAGCAGTTCTTC

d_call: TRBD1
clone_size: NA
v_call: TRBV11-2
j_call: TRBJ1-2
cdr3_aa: CASSPGTGGRYGYTF
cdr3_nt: TGTGCCAGCAGCCCTGGGACAGGGGGCCGCTATGGCTACACCTTC

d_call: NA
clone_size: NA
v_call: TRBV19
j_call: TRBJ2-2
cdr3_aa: CASSIVGASGELFF
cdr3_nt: TGTGCCAGTAGTATAGTAGGGGCGTCCGGGGAGCTGTTTTTT

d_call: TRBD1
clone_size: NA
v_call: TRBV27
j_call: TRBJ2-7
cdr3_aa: CASSAGTGVYEQYF
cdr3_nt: TGTGCCAGCAGTGCCGGGACAGGGGTCTACGAGCAGTACTTC

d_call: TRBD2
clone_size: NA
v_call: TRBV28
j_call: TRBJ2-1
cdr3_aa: CASSPGLAGAYNEQFF
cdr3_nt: TGTGCCAGCAGCCCCGGACTAGCGGGGGCCTACAATGAGCAGTTCTTC

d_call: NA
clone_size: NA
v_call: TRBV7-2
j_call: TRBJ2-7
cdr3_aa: CASSSTTGPFEQYF
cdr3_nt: TGTGCCAGCAGCTCAACCACAGGACCCTTCGAGCAGTACTTC

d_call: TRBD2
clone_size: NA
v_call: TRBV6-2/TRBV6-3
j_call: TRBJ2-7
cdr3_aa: CASSPGASGSREQYF
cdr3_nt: TGTGCCAGCAGTCCCGGGGCTAGCGGGAGTCGCGAGCAGTACTTC

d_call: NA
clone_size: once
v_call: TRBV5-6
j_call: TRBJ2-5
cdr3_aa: CASSQRQAMRQETQYF
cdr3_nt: TGTGCCAGCAGCCAAAGACAGGCGATGAGGCAAGAGACCCAGTACTTC

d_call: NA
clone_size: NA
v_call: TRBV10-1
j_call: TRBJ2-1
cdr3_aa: CASSESSGSWDEQFF
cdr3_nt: TGCGCCAGCAGTGAGTCCTCGGGAAGTTGGGATGAGCAGTTCTTC

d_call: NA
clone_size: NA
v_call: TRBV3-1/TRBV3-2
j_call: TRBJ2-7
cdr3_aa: CASSQRGEQYF
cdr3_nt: TGTGCCAGCAGCCAGCGGGGAGAGCAGTACTTC

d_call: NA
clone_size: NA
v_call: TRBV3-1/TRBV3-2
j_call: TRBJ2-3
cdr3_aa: CASSQGLGGGQDTQYF
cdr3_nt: TGTGCCAGCAGCCAAGGTCTTGGGGGGGGACAAGATACGCAGTATTTT

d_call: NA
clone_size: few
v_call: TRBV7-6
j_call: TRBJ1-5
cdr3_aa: CASSQTVNQPQHF
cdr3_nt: TGTGCCAGCAGCCAAACAGTGAATCAGCCCCAGCATTTT

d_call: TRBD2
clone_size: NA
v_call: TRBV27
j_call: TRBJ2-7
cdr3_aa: CASSPSGLAGSRSYEQYF
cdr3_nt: TGTGCCAGCAGTCCCTCCGGACTAGCGGGGTCTAGGTCCTACGAGCAGTACTTC

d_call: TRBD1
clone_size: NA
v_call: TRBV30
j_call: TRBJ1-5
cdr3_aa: CAWAQGNNQPQHF
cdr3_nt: TGTGCCTGGGCACAGGGGAACAATCAGCCCCAGCATTTT

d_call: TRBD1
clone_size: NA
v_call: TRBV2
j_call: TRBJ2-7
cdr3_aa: CASSEAPTGGSYEQYF
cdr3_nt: TGTGCCAGCAGTGAAGCGCCGACAGGGGGGTCCTACGAGCAGTACTTC

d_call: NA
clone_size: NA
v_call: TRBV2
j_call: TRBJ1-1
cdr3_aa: CASSGQLLEAFF
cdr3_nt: TGTGCCAGCAGTGGACAGCTTCTTGAAGCTTTCTTT

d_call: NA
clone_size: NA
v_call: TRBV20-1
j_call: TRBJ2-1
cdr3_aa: CSARVNEQFF
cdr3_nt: TGCAGTGCTAGAGTAAATGAGCAGTTCTTC

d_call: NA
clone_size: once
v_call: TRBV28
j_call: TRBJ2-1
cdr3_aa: CASSLPGGWDEQFF
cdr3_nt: TGTGCCAGCAGTTTACCTGGGGGCTGGGATGAGCAGTTCTTC

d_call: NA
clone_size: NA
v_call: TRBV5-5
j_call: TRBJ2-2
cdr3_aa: CASSPPWQGKTAGELFF
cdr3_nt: TGTGCCAGCAGCCCGCCGTGGCAGGGGAAAACCGCCGGGGAGCTGTTTTTT

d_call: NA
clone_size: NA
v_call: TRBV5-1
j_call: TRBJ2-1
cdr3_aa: CASSPDGTILGNEQFF
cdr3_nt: TGCGCCAGCAGCCCGGACGGGACAATCCTGGGGAATGAGCAGTTCTTC

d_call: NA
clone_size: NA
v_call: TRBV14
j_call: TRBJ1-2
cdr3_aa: CASSQSGGHGYTF
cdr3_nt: TGTGCCAGCAGCCAATCGGGGGGACATGGCTACACCTTC

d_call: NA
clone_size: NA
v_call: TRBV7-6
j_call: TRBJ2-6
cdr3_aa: CASSDVRGIRGGANVLTF
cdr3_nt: TGTGCCAGCAGCGACGTAAGGGGGATCCGTGGTGGGGCCAACGTCCTGACTTTC

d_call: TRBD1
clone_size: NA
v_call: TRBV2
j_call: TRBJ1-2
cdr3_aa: CASSSGTEYSYGYTF
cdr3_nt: TGTGCCAGCAGCTCCGGGACAGAATACAGCTATGGCTACACCTTC